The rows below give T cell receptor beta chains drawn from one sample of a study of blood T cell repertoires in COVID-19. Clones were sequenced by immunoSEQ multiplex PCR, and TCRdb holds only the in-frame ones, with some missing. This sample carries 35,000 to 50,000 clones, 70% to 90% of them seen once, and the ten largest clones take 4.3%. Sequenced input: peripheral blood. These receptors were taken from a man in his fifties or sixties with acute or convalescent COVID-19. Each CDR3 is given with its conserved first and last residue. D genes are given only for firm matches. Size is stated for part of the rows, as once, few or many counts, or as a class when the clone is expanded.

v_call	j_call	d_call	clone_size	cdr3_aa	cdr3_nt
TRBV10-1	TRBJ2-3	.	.	CASNEGGTTDTQYF	TGCGCCAGCAATGAGGGGGGGACCACAGATACGCAGTATTTT
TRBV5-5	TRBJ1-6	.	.	CASSPQGSWDNSPLHF	TGTGCCAGCAGCCCGCAGGGTAGTTGGGATAATTCACCCCTCCACTTT
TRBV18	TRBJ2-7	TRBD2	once	CASSPSSGGNYEQYF	TGTGCCAGCTCGCCCTCTAGCGGGGGGAACTACGAGCAGTACTTC
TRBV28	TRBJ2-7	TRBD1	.	CASTETGESYEQYF	TGTGCCAGCACCGAAACAGGGGAATCCTACGAGCAGTACTTC
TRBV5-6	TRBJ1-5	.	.	CASSPGRGNQPQHF	TGTGCCAGCAGCCCGGGGAGGGGTAATCAGCCCCAGCATTTT
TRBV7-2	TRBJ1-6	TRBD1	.	CASSLVWGTGGSPLHF	TGTGCCAGCAGCTTAGTTTGGGGGACAGGGGGTTCACCCCTCCACTTT
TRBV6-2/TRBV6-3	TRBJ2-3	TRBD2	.	CASSPGLAGDTQYF	TGTGCCAGCAGCCCCGGACTAGCGGGAGATACGCAGTATTTT
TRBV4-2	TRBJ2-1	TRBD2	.	CASSQDLLAGGANEQFF	TGTGCCAGCAGCCAAGATTTACTAGCGGGGGGGGCCAATGAGCAGTTCTTC
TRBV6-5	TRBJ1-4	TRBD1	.	CASSYSGGLNEKLFF	TGTGCCAGCAGTTACTCAGGGGGCCTGAATGAAAAACTGTTTTTT
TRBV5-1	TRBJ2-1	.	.	CASSAQGIGNEQFF	TGCGCCAGCAGCGCTCAGGGAATAGGCAATGAGCAGTTCTTC
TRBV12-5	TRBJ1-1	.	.	CASGLDRQALNMNTEAFF	TGTGCTAGTGGTTTGGACCGACAGGCCCTAAACATGAACACTGAAGCTTTCTTT
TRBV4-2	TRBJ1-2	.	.	CASSQVGGDGYTF	TGTGCCAGCAGCCAAGTTGGGGGGGATGGCTACACCTTC
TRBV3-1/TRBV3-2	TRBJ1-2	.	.	CASSQVPEAYGYTF	TGTGCCAGCAGCCAAGTTCCCGAAGCCTATGGCTACACCTTC
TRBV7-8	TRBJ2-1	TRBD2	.	CASSFTLAGAPNEQFF	TGTGCCAGCAGCTTTACCTTAGCGGGGGCCCCCAATGAGCAGTTCTTC
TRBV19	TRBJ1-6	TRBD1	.	CASSIDPRGNSPLHF	TGTGCCAGTAGTATAGATCCCAGGGGGAATTCACCCCTCCACTTT
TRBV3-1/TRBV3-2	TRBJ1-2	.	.	CASSQVPGNGYTF	TGTGCCAGCAGCCAAGTACCAGGGAATGGCTACACCTTC
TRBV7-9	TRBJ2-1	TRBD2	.	CASSFRLASEQFF	TGTGCCAGCAGCTTCCGACTAGCGAGTGAGCAGTTCTTC
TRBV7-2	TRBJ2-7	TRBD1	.	CASSLERGQAYEQYF	TGTGCCAGCAGCTTAGAGAGGGGACAGGCTTACGAGCAGTACTTC
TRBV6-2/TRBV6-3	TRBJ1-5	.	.	CASSYRGRDNQPQHF	TGTGCCAGCAGTTACCGAGGGCGGGATAATCAGCCCCAGCATTTT
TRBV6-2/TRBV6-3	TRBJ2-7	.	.	CASSSKGAYEQYF	TGTGCCAGCAGTTCGAAAGGGGCCTACGAGCAGTACTTC
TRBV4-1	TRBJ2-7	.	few	CASSQEVTDSSYEQYF	TGCGCCAGCAGCCAAGAAGTAACGGACAGCTCCTACGAGCAGTACTTC
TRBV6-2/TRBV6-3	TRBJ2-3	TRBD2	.	CASSYSRGGLTDTQYF	TGTGCCAGCAGTTACTCCCGGGGGGGGCTCACAGATACGCAGTATTTT
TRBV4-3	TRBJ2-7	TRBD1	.	CASSSGTGSYEQYF	TGCGCCAGCAGCTCCGGGACAGGCTCCTACGAGCAGTACTTC
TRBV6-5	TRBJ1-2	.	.	CASRRGNYGYTF	TGTGCCAGCAGACGCGGGAACTATGGCTACACCTTC
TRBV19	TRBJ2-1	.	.	CASSMGGGGLEQFF	TGTGCCAGTAGTATGGGCGGAGGTGGTCTTGAGCAGTTCTTC
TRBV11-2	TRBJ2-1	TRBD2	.	CASRLTSGGQDEQFF	TGTGCCAGCAGGCTAACTAGCGGGGGGCAGGATGAGCAGTTCTTC
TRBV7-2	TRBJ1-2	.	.	CASSSPAGVNYGYTF	TGTGCCAGCAGCTCACCAGCAGGGGTGAACTATGGCTACACCTTC
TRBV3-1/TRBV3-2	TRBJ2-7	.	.	CASSQAYRYEQYF	TGTGCCAGCAGCCAAGCATACAGATACGAGCAGTACTTC
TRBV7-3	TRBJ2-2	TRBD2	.	CASSLTTSGYANTGELFF	TGTGCCAGCAGCTTAACGACTAGCGGGTACGCGAACACCGGGGAGCTGTTTTTT
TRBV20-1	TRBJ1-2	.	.	CSASGSRDYGYTF	TGCAGTGCTAGTGGCAGCCGGGACTATGGCTACACCTTC
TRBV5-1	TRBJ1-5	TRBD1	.	CASKKGGGYNQPQHF	TGCGCCAGCAAAAAAGGAGGGGGCTACAATCAGCCCCAGCATTTT
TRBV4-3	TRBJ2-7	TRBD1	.	CASRQDRGGGYEQYF	TGCGCCAGCAGACAAGACAGAGGGGGCGGCTACGAGCAGTACTTC
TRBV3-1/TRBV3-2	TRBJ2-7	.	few	CASSQGQGFSEQYF	TGTGCCAGCAGCCAAGGGCAGGGATTCTCCGAGCAGTACTTC
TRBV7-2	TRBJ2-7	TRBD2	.	CASSGAGGPREQYF	TGTGCCAGCAGCGGAGCGGGGGGCCCCCGCGAGCAGTACTTC
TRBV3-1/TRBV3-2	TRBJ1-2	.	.	CASSQTPGVYGYTF	TGTGCCAGCAGCCAGACCCCGGGGGTCTATGGCTACACCTTC
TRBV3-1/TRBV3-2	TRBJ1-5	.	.	CASSQGNSFNQPQHF	TGTGCCAGCAGCCAAGGGAACAGCTTTAATCAGCCCCAGCATTTT
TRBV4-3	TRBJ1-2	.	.	CASSQDWTDPYGYTF	TGCGCCAGCAGCCAAGATTGGACAGATCCTTATGGCTACACCTTC
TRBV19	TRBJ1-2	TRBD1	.	CASGPGTGLYGYTF	TGTGCCAGTGGGCCCGGGACAGGGCTATATGGCTACACCTTC
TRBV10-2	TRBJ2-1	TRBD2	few	CASSESTASGGVEQFF	TGCGCCAGCAGTGAGTCGACGGCTAGCGGGGGGGTTGAGCAGTTCTTC